This T cell receptor (beta chain) came from a study of blood T cell repertoires in COVID-19. Study summary: Sources were T cells, B-cell-depleted T cells, or PBMCs; the material itself was cDNA or gDNA.

Original analysis: Estimation of nucleated cell counts was performed using reference gene primer amplification. Assay used: immunoSEQ multiplex PCR; TCRdb lists only in-frame clones, some missing. The V and J calls and clone size come from that table; D and trimming were worked out from the DNA. This table holds around 170,000 clones, roughly nine tenths found once. This CDR3 spans 14 amino acids. The J segment lost 4 bases and the V segment lost 6 bases, leaving 7 bases of the junction unmatched. Germline V gives CDR1 SGHDT, CDR2 YYEEEE. The sample taken for sequencing was peripheral blood. This clonotype was sampled from a man aged 45-65 years with acute or convalescent COVID-19. This chain joins TRBV5-6 and TRBJ2-5; 9 nucleotides match TRBD1. The CDR3 loop reads CASNMGQGAETQYF. The DNA of the CDR3 is TGTGCCAGCAACATGGGACAGGGCGCAGAGACCCAGTACTTC.